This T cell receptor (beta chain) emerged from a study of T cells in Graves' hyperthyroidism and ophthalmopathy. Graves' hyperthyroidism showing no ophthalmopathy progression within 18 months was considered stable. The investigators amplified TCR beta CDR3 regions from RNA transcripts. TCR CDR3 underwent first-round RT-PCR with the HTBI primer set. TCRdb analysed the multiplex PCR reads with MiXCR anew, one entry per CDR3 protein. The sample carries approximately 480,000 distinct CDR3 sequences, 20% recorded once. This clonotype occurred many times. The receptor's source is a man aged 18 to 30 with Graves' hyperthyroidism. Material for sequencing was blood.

The CDR3 DNA is TGTGCCACCAGTGATTTGGGGACCCAGTACTTC. Translation: CATSDLGTQYF. The chain is built from TRBV24-1 and TRBJ2-5; D is unresolved. The germline V gene has CDR1 KGHDR and CDR2 SFDVKD. The CDR3 spans 11 residues. Trimming left V 0 bases short and J 7 bases short, with 2 bases between.